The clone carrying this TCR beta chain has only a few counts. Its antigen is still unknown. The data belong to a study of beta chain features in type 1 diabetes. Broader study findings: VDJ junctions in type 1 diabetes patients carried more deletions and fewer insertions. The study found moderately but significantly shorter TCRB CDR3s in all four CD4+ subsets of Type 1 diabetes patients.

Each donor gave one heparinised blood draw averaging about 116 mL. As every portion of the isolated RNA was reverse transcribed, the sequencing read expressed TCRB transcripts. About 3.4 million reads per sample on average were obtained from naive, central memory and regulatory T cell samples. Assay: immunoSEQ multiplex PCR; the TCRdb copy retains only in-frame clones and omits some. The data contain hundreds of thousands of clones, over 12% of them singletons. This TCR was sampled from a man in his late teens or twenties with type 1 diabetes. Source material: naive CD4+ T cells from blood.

The CDR3 sequence: CASSLMDVPLKVAFF. As DNA, the CDR3 is TGCGCCAGCAGTCTTATGGACGTTCCCCTGAAGGTAGCTTTCTTT. V usage is TRBV23-1 and J usage is TRBJ1-1; D not certain. TRBV23-1 is placed among ORFs of uncertain function. Trimming removed 4 bases at V and 10 bases at J, with 22 bases between. The length of the CDR3 is 15 residues.